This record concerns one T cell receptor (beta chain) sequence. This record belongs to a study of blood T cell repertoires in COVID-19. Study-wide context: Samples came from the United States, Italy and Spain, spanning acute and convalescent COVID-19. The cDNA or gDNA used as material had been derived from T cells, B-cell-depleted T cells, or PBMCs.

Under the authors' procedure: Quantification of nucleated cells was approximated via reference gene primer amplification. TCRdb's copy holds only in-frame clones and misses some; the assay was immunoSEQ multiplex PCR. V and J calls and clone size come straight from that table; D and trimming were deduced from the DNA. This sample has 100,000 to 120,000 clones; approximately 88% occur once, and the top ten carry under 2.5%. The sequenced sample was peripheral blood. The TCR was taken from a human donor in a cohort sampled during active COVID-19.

The CDR3 DNA is TGTGCCAGCTCACTTTACAGGGGGGAGACCCAGTACTTC. Translation gives CASSLYRGETQYF. The rearrangement links TRBV18 to TRBJ2-5; 8 bases line up with TRBD1. Losses at the gene ends were 4 bases for V and 5 bases for J; bases not matched to a gene: 3. This CDR3 has 13 residues. Per the germline V gene, CDR1 is KGHSH and CDR2 is LQKENI.